This TCR beta chain was documented in a study of blood T cells in healthy people across ages. Study-level points and caveats: It was the long-lived donors that had more naive CD4+ cells and higher diversity than aged donors. As age increased, TCR beta diversity per million T cells fell in a roughly linear fashion.

Together with a sample-barcoded 5' primer, a J-beta primer mix was included in a second PCR lasting about 7 to 11 cycles. Every cDNA molecule bore a tag from a template-switch adaptor containing 12 random nucleotides. TCRdb reprocessed the 5' RACE reads via MiXCR and lists one record per CDR3 protein. The table has 700,000 to 900,000 distinct CDR3 sequences, less than 70% seen once. For this clonotype: Its antigen is not identified.

The ends were cut back, 3 bases at V and 11 bases at J, with 19 bases in the middle. The CDR3 has 14 residues. Germline V gene sequence: CDR1 SEHNR, CDR2 FQNEAQ (reference sequence). The sequence was obtained from a man older than 75 in good health. The J gene is TRBJ2-5, the V gene TRBV7-9; no reliable D call. Sequenced material: blood. The CDR3 loop reads CASSFGTERGEQYF. CDR3 nucleotide sequence: TGTGCCAGCAGCTTCGGAACGGAACGAGGAGAGCAGTACTTC. The full variable domain, rest sourced from reference TRBV7-9 and TRBJ2-5, is DTGVSQNPRHKITKRGQNVTFRCDPISEHNRLYWYRQTLGQGPEFLTYFQNEAQLEKSRLLSDRFSAERPKGSFSTLEIQRTEQGDSAMYLCASSFGTERGEQYFGPGTRLLVL.